A single sample is the source of the 9 T cell receptor beta chains below, sequenced in a study of OX40 agonist ivuxolimab in advanced cancers. Assay: immunoSEQ multiplex PCR; the TCRdb copy retains only in-frame clones and omits some. The table records about 15,000 clones, more than 80% of them present only once. The sample in question was CD4+ or CD8+ T cells sorted from blood, obtained in a trial of the OX40 agonist ivuxolimab. These receptors all come from an adult with an advanced solid tumor such as melanoma, head and neck, liver or kidney cancer.

This CDR3 is CASTNRGSEDTQYF. For the CDR3, the DNA is TGTGCCAGCACAAATCGAGGGTCTGAAGATACGCAGTATTTT. V gene TRBV13 combines with J gene TRBJ2-3; D possibly corresponds to TRBD2 (5 bases). V was trimmed by 7 bases and J by 5 bases, leaving 16 bases between them. The germline V gene encodes CDR1 PRHDT and CDR2 FYEKMQ (reference sequence). This CDR3 is 14 amino acids long.

The genes are TRBV4-1 and TRBJ2-1; D is possibly TRBD2 (5 bases). The CDR3 runs 14 residues. Germline-derived CDR1 and CDR2 are MGHRA and YSYEKL. Trimming cost V 5 bases and J 4 bases, with 12 bases left between them. CDR3 sequence (DNA): TGCGCCAGCAGCTACCCGGGGTTTTACAATGAGCAGTTCTTC. Its protein is CASSYPGFYNEQFF.

The V gene is TRBV19, the J gene TRBJ2-2; D is ambiguous. CDR3 length: 13 residues. The ends were cut back, 7 bases at V and 4 bases at J, with 10 bases in the middle. The germline V gene encodes CDR1 LNHDA and CDR2 SQIVND (reference sequence). The CDR3 DNA reads as TGTGCCAGTATGGGCCGAGGCACCGGGGAGCTGTTTTTT. Translating it yields CASMGRGTGELFF.

This chain joins TRBV28 and TRBJ2-7; no clear D. CDR3 length: 12 amino acids. Germline V gene sequence: CDR1 MDHEN, CDR2 SYDVKM. Trimming cost V 6 bases and J 4 bases, with 10 bases left between them. Here the CDR3 DNA reads TGTGCCAGCAGGTCGACAACTTACGAGCAGTACTTC. This sequence encodes CASRSTTYEQYF.

The rearrangement links TRBV6-1 to TRBJ1-1, with D perhaps matching TRBD1 (5 bases). The CDR3 runs to 11 residues. The V and J ends lost 7 bases and 8 bases respectively, with 11 bases between them. CDR1 and CDR2 (germline): MNHNS, SASEGT. CDR3 protein: CASNPNREAFF. CDR3 nucleotide sequence: TGTGCCAGCAACCCGAACAGGGAAGCTTTCTTT.

The rearrangement links TRBV7-8 to TRBJ1-1; 9 positions agree with TRBD1. CDR3 size: 16 residues. Trimming removed 1 base from V and 10 bases from J; junction bases left unmatched: 13. CDR1 and CDR2 (germline): SGHVS, FQNEAQ. The CDR3, as DNA: TGTGCCAGCAGCTTAGGGGACAGGGCGACCCAGGGTGGAGCTTTCTTT. Its protein product is CASSLGDRATQGGAFF.

This clone was detected a few times. The chain uses TRBV6-6 and TRBJ2-1, with 9 bases that match TRBD2. From germline, CDR1 is MNHNY and CDR2 SVGAGI (reference sequence). V trimming: 8 bases; J trimming: 3 bases; junction bases outside the gene matches: 8. The CDR3 spans 15 residues. The CDR3 DNA reads TGTGCCAGCGAACAGCGGGAGGTGGGCTACAATGAGCAGTTCTTC. It codes for CASEQREVGYNEQFF.

The rearrangement uses TRBV27 and TRBJ1-4; D is perhaps TRBD1 (5 bases). Germline values: CDR1 MNHEY, CDR2 SMNVEV (reference sequence). The V and J ends lost 2 bases and 4 bases respectively, with 11 bases between them. CDR3 length equals 15 residues. The CDR3: CASSLVGAGNEKLFF. The CDR3 coding sequence is TGTGCCAGCAGTTTAGTTGGGGCAGGTAATGAAAAACTGTTTTTT.

The rearrangement links TRBV28 to TRBJ2-1; the D gene is possibly TRBD2 (5 bases). The germline V gene encodes CDR1 MDHEN and CDR2 SYDVKM. CDR3 length equals 14 residues. V lost 8 bases and J lost 10, with 21 bases in between. The CDR3 is CASSPLSEGGEQFF. In nucleotides, the CDR3 is TGTGCCAGCTCACCCCTATCGGAAGGAGGAGAGCAGTTCTTC.